A single T cell receptor (beta chain) is shown here with its context. The antigen is unknown. This entry is derived from a study of vaccination effects on CD4 cells after COVID-19. The overall study: Either the BNT162b2 or mRNA-1273 vaccine was given to participants in two doses. Study results and caveats: Marked clonal contraction was seen in infection- and vaccine-induced clones late after vaccination.

Assay used: immunoSEQ multiplex PCR; TCRdb lists only in-frame clones, some missing. This table holds 20,000 to 25,000 clones, around 62% found once. Antigen-specific CD4+ T cells were expanded with viral peptide pools in the ViraFEST assay before sequencing. Investigators separated out CD4+ T cells once 10 days of culture had passed. None of these healthy vaccinees had been infected with SARS-CoV-2 before vaccination. Researchers swapped half the medium for IL-2 medium on both days 3 and 7. This clonotype was obtained from a human donor who received a COVID-19 vaccine. Specimen: CD4+ T cells from PBMCs cultured with HCoV-NL63 spike peptides, collected before COVID-19 vaccination.

CDR3 loop: CAWSVLGTVLRPQHF. As DNA, the CDR3 is TGTGCCTGGAGTGTACTCGGTACAGTGCTCCGGCCCCAGCATTTT. The chain is built from TRBV30 and TRBJ1-5; no firm D call. Germline V CDR1 and CDR2: GTSNPN, SVGIG (reference sequence). Trimming took off 0 bases at V and 9 bases at J, with 18 bases between the two ends. This CDR3 contains 15 residues.